The 27 T cell receptor beta chains given below trace back to one sample, sequenced in a study of T-cell memory formation after mild COVID-19. Each CDR3 protein is one row after TCRdb ran MiXCR on the 5' RACE reads. Of approximately 300,000 distinct CDR3 sequences listed, around 19% are singletons. The sample taken for sequencing was PBMCs or a T cell subset sorted from them (not recorded which). These receptors were taken from a man between 18 and 29 years old who had mild COVID-19 (a few samples of this study predate the infection). Cell type and time point are not known.

This clonotype was seen at least ten times. The gene calls are TRBV6-2 or TRBV6-3 and TRBJ2-7, with a possible D match to TRBD2 (5 bases). CDR1 and CDR2 from the germline V gene are MNHEY and SVGEGT. The V end lost 4 bases, the J end lost 4 bases, and 8 bases lay between the germline ends. This CDR3 has 12 amino acids. CDR3 nucleotides: TGTGCCAGCAGTTGGACGGGGTACGAGCAGTACGTC. Translating gives CASSWTGYEQYV.

The chain carries TRBV24-1 and TRBJ2-5, with D perhaps TRBD2 (5 bases). V gave up 4 bases and J gave up 5 bases, with 13 bases separating them. The CDR3 length is 14 residues. Germline CDR1 is KGHDR and CDR2 is SFDVKD. The CDR3 spells CATSDSLGGETQYF. The CDR3 DNA sequence: TGTGCCACCAGTGACTCCTTAGGCGGGGAGACCCAGTACTTC.

The chain's CDR3 is CASSTQESSEQFF. The CDR3 nucleotides read TGTGCCAGCAGTACACAGGAGAGCTCTGAGCAGTTCTTC. The gene calls are TRBV6-2 or TRBV6-3 and TRBJ2-1; D might be TRBD1 (5 bases). The germline V gene has CDR1 MNHEY and CDR2 SVGEGT. Trimming took 5 bases from V and 9 from J, leaving 14 bases between them. The CDR3 totals 13 residues.

CDR3 in DNA: TGCGCCAGCAGCCAACGGCCACTTCCTAGCGGGGGAGATACGCAGTATTTT. Translated, it gives CASSQRPLPSGGDTQYF. J is TRBJ2-3 and V is TRBV4-3; 10 bases fit TRBD2. Trimming cost V 2 bases and J 5 bases; bases outside gene matches: 10. Germline V gene lookup returns CDR1 LGHNA and CDR2 YSLEER. The CDR3 totals 17 residues.

This clonotype was seen a handful of times. This chain joins TRBV7-3 and TRBJ2-1; D is unclear. Germline V lookup: CDR1 SGHTA, CDR2 FQGTGA. V lost 3 bases and J lost 6, with 18 bases in between. This CDR3 spans 16 amino acids. The CDR3 nucleotides are TGTGCCAGCAGCTTCGACTCAAAGGTGGGCCGCAATGAGCAGTTCTTC. This encodes CASSFDSKVGRNEQFF. Filled out from reference TRBV7-3 and TRBJ2-1, the complete variable domain reads GAGVSQTPSNKVTEKGKYVELRCDPISGHTALYWYRQSLGQGPEFLIYFQGTGAADDSGLPNDRFFAVRPEGSVSTLKIQRTERGDSAVYLCASSFDSKVGRNEQFFGPGTRLTVL.

CDR3 sequence reads: CASSLPQGGNGYTF. Written as DNA, the CDR3 is TGTGCCAGCAGCCTACCGCAGGGGGGGAATGGCTACACCTTC. V gene TRBV5-6 combines with J gene TRBJ1-2, with 7 bases that match TRBD1. V shed 4 bases and J 6 bases; nucleotides not matched to a gene: 9. CDR1 and CDR2 (germline): SGHDT, YYEEEE. This CDR3 spans 14 amino acids.

The chain has TRBV29-1 and TRBJ2-5; D not resolved. Trimming left V 0 bases short and J 5 bases short, with 7 bases between. The CDR3 is made up of 12 amino acids. Germline-derived CDR1 and CDR2 are SQVTM and ANQGSEA. DNA of the CDR3: TGCAGCGTTGAAGATGCCCCGGAGACCCAGTACTTC. Translating it yields CSVEDAPETQYF.

Concerning this clonotype itself: One junction end disagrees with the germline gene, perhaps due to a read error. The chain couples TRBV3-1 to TRBJ1-1; 7 bases are a match to TRBD1. Germline V gene data show CDR1 as LGHDT and CDR2 as YNNKEL (reference sequence). The CDR3 consists of 18 residues. The CDR3 protein is CARSQDRQGEYMNTEAFF. The CDR3 DNA is TGTGCCAGAAGCCAAGATAGGCAGGGGGAGTACATGAACACTGAAGCTTTCTTT.

The chain combines TRBV13 with TRBJ1-5; D is undetermined. Germline V gene lookup returns CDR1 PRHDT and CDR2 FYEKMQ (reference sequence). The CDR3 length is 12 residues. V was shortened by 5 bases and J by 6 bases, with 8 bases between the two germline ends. CDR3 region: CASSGRGQPQHF. The CDR3 nucleotides read TGTGCCAGCAGCGGTCGCGGTCAGCCCCAGCATTTT.

The J gene is TRBJ2-3, the V gene TRBV10-3, with D tentatively TRBD2 (5 bases). CDR3 length: 14 amino acids. V lost 3 bases and J 3 bases, leaving 10 bases between the germline ends. Germline V gene sequence: CDR1 ENHRY, CDR2 SYGVKD. This CDR3 reads CAISESPGTDTQYF. The CDR3, as DNA: TGTGCCATCAGTGAATCTCCGGGGACAGATACGCAGTATTTT.

The genes are TRBV20-1 and TRBJ2-4; D might be TRBD2 (6 bases). The CDR3 has 13 residues. V lost 6 bases and J 6 bases, leaving 15 bases between the germline ends. CDR1 and CDR2 (germline): DFQATT, SNEGSKA (reference sequence). CDR3 DNA sequence: TGCAGTGCCTTAAGACTAGAGTTAAACATTCAGTACTTC. Its protein product is CSALRLELNIQYF.

Worth noting for this clonotype: Possible read error: a much larger clone is one base away. J is TRBJ1-1 and V is TRBV5-1; D not certain. The V end lost 2 bases, the J end lost 0 bases, and 14 bases lay between the germline ends. Germline V gives CDR1 SGHRS, CDR2 YFSETQ. The CDR3 runs 16 residues. The CDR3 spells CASSFAGSSMNTEAFF. The CDR3 region has the DNA TGCGCCAGCAGCTTCGCGGGGTCGAGTATGAACACTGAAGCTTTCTTT.

The chain combines TRBV9 with TRBJ2-5; D perhaps matches TRBD1 (6 bases). Germline CDR1 reads SGDLS; CDR2 reads YYNGEE. The CDR3 length is 13 residues. V lost 2 bases and J 7 bases, leaving 12 bases between the germline ends. CDR3 loop: CASSVAGVGTQYF. The CDR3 bases are TGTGCCAGCAGCGTCGCAGGGGTGGGGACCCAGTACTTC.

The chain links TRBV7-8 to TRBJ1-3; D ambiguous. V gave up 2 bases and J gave up 0 bases, with 20 bases separating them. This CDR3 is 19 amino acids long. Germline V gene sequence: CDR1 SGHVS, CDR2 FQNEAQ. The CDR3 DNA follows: TGTGCCAGCAGCTTAATTCGTTTTCCGGGCGATGTCTCTGGAAACACCATATATTTT. As protein: CASSLIRFPGDVSGNTIYF.

The genes are TRBV29-1 and TRBJ2-1, with TRBD2 matching over 7 bases. The CDR3 totals 11 residues. V gave up 4 bases and J gave up 9 bases; unmatched junction bases: 3. Looked up from germline, CDR1 is SQVTM and CDR2 is ANQGSEA. This chain's CDR3 is CSVAWGGEQFF. In DNA, the CDR3 is TGCAGCGTTGCTTGGGGGGGTGAGCAGTTCTTC.

The rearrangement uses TRBV7-9 and TRBJ2-7; a weak D match, TRBD1 (5 bases). CDR1 and CDR2 from the germline V gene are SEHNR and FQNEAQ (reference sequence). This CDR3 comprises 13 residues. Deletions cut 6 bases from V and 0 bases from J, with 9 bases between. CDR3 DNA: TGTGCCAGCAGTTCGACAGTCTCCTACGAGCAGTACGTC. Translation: CASSSTVSYEQYV.

The chain combines TRBV11-2 with TRBJ1-1; D gene ambiguous. The germline CDR1 and CDR2 sequences are SGHAT and FQNNGV. Trimming left V 3 bases short and J 4 bases short, with 9 bases between. The CDR3 is 13 residues long. The CDR3 protein is CASSFTERTEAFF. CDR3 nucleotides: TGTGCCAGCAGCTTTACCGAACGCACTGAAGCTTTCTTT.

The V call is TRBV10-3, the J call TRBJ2-3; the match to TRBD2 covers 7 bases. V shed 5 bases, J shed 0 bases, and the junction held 5 bases outside the gene matches. The CDR3 has 15 amino acids. The germline gives CDR1 ENHRY, CDR2 SYGVKD. As DNA, the CDR3 is TGTGCCATCAGTCCTCTAGCGGAAAGCACAGATACGCAGTATTTT. This sequence encodes CAISPLAESTDTQYF.

The chain links TRBV28 to TRBJ2-7; 10 positions match TRBD1. J was trimmed by 2 bases and V by 6 bases; bases with no gene match: 10. The CDR3 runs 16 residues. Germline-derived CDR1 and CDR2 are MDHEN and SYDVKM. The chain's CDR3 is CASSPRGGTGAYEQYV. In nucleotides, the CDR3 is TGTGCCAGCAGCCCGCGAGGCGGGACAGGGGCCTACGAGCAGTACGTC.

The rearrangement joins TRBV12-3 or TRBV12-4 to TRBJ1-4, with a possible D match to TRBD1 (5 bases). The V end was cut by 8 bases, the J end by 8 bases, with 12 bases between. The CDR3 extends over 12 amino acids. For the CDR3, the DNA is TGTGCCAGCGGGGAGGGGTGGGAAAAACTGTTTTTT. Translated: CASGEGWEKLFF.

This sequence joins TRBV29-1 and TRBJ2-1, with a weak D call TRBD2 (5 bases). Looked up from germline, CDR1 is SQVTM and CDR2 is ANQGSEA. The length of the CDR3 is 12 residues. Trimming stripped 4 bases from V and 7 bases from J, with 11 bases between. Here the CDR3 DNA reads TGCAGCGTTGTCGGAGGTCAGAATGAGCAGTTCTTC. Its translation is CSVVGGQNEQFF.

This clonotype appeared a single time. V and J are TRBV18 and TRBJ1-1, with 10 bases matching TRBD1. The CDR3 has 16 residues. Unmatched junction bases numbered 11, after V lost 6 bases and J lost 4 bases. In germline, CDR1 is KGHSH, CDR2 LQKENI. CDR3 coding DNA: TGTGCCAGCTCCCGTGACAGGGGGCTGGCGGGCACTGAAGCTTTCTTT. This codes for CASSRDRGLAGTEAFF.

This clonotype was found a few times. The chain couples TRBV29-1 to TRBJ2-7; the match to TRBD1 covers 11 bases. Germline CDR1 reads SQVTM; CDR2 reads ANQGSEA. Losses at the gene ends were 7 bases for V and 3 bases for J; bases not matched to a gene: 8. The CDR3 length is 14 residues. The chain's CDR3 is CSASGTGGIYEQYF. The DNA of the CDR3 is TGCAGCGCCTCCGGGACAGGGGGAATCTACGAGCAGTACTTC.

This clonotype was observed at least ten times. The genes are TRBV5-1 and TRBJ2-6; D is unresolved. This CDR3 is built from 13 residues. V shed 2 bases and J shed 4 bases, with 4 bases lying between them. Germline CDR1 SGHRS, CDR2 YFSETQ. The CDR3, as DNA: TGCGCCAGCAGCTTAGACGGGGCCAACGTCCTGACTTTC. Amino acids: CASSLDGANVLTF.

There are a few counts of this clonotype. The J gene is TRBJ2-2, the V gene TRBV7-2; D remains ambiguous. Germline V lookup: CDR1 SGHTA, CDR2 FQGNSA. This CDR3 is 13 amino acids long. With 5 bases removed from V and 5 bases from J, the gap between germline ends came to 9 bases. The CDR3 is CASSPGWTGELFF. The CDR3, as DNA: TGTGCCAGCAGCCCCGGGTGGACCGGGGAGCTGTTTTTT.

This clonotype was detected once. The chain is built from TRBV5-1 and TRBJ2-3; no clear D gene. The CDR3 consists of 14 residues. Trimming cost V 2 bases and J 0 bases, with 7 bases left between them. Per germline, CDR1 SGHRS and CDR2 YFSETQ. The CDR3 coding sequence is TGCGCCAGCAGCTTACCGACTAGCACAGATACGCAGTATTTT. The encoded protein is CASSLPTSTDTQYF.

This clonotype was counted between two and nine times. The V gene is TRBV5-1, the J gene TRBJ2-1; 7 bases are shared with TRBD2. Unmatched junction bases numbered 7, after V lost 1 base and J lost 3 bases. Germline-derived CDR1 and CDR2 are SGHRS and YFSETQ. The CDR3 is 16 residues long. The DNA of the CDR3 is TGCGCCAGCAGCTTGTCGGGAGGTGGGCTCTACAATGAGCAGTTCTTC. Protein: CASSLSGGGLYNEQFF.